This is a list of T cell receptor beta chains from one sample in a study of blood T cell repertoires in COVID-19. Clones were sequenced by immunoSEQ multiplex PCR, and TCRdb holds only the in-frame ones, with some missing. Here the sample spans about 70,000 clones, 80% being singletons. Source material: peripheral blood. The receptors come from a man between 65 and 85 years old who had recovered from COVID-19. Each CDR3 is given with its conserved first and last residue. The order of the fields is V gene, D gene, J gene, clone size, CDR3 protein, CDR3 DNA. The D gene is left open where the match is weak. A row's size may be missing; if present it is once, few, many or a size class.

TRBV2,TRBD1,TRBJ1-6,once,CASSEDGTGGGYNSPLHF,TGTGCCAGCAGTGAAGATGGGACAGGGGGGGGGTATAATTCACCCCTCCACTTT
TRBV9,.,TRBJ2-1,.,CASSVAGDLETEQFF,TGTGCCAGCAGCGTAGCGGGGGACTTAGAAACCGAGCAGTTCTTC
TRBV30,.,TRBJ1-1,.,CAWIQGWTEAFF,TGTGCCTGGATTCAGGGTTGGACTGAAGCTTTCTTT
TRBV2,TRBD1,TRBJ1-1,.,CASSEDRGWVNTEAFF,TGTGCCAGCAGTGAAGACAGGGGGTGGGTGAACACTGAAGCTTTCTTT
TRBV5-1,.,TRBJ1-3,few,CASSPSLRGNGNTIYF,TGCGCCAGCAGCCCGAGCCTGAGGGGGAATGGAAACACCATATATTTT
TRBV28,TRBD1,TRBJ2-3,.,CASSFFGQGSTDTQYF,TGTGCCAGCAGTTTCTTCGGACAGGGAAGCACAGATACGCAGTATTTT
TRBV29-1,.,TRBJ2-3,once,CSVGGGRGADTQYF,TGCAGCGTTGGGGGGGGGCGCGGCGCAGATACGCAGTATTTT
TRBV29-1,TRBD1,TRBJ1-4,.,CSAAGQVNEKLFF,TGCAGCGCCGCGGGACAGGTTAATGAAAAACTGTTTTTT
TRBV28,TRBD1,TRBJ2-7,.,CASSLRQGAYEQYF,TGTGCCAGCAGTTTAAGGCAGGGGGCCTACGAGCAGTACTTC
TRBV2,TRBD2,TRBJ2-7,once,CASTQASGGPTYEQYF,TGTGCCAGCACCCAAGCTAGCGGGGGGCCGACCTACGAGCAGTACTTC
TRBV5-1,TRBD2,TRBJ2-2,.,CASSLALAANTGELFF,TGCGCCAGCAGCTTGGCACTAGCGGCGAACACCGGGGAGCTGTTTTTT
TRBV30,.,TRBJ2-3,.,CAWSVQGGADTQYF,TGTGCCTGGAGTGTACAGGGGGGGGCAGATACGCAGTATTTT
TRBV3-1/TRBV3-2,.,TRBJ2-5,.,CASSQGGRETQYF,TGTGCCAGCAGCCAAGGTGGGCGAGAGACCCAGTACTTC
TRBV5-1,.,TRBJ1-3,.,CASSLGGGFFDTIYF,TGCGCCAGCAGCTTGGGCGGGGGATTTTTTGACACCATATATTTT
TRBV29-1,.,TRBJ2-1,.,CSVGPDSNEQFF,TGCAGCGTCGGCCCAGACAGCAATGAGCAGTTCTTC
TRBV23-1,TRBD2,TRBJ2-7,few,CASSLGPGGNYEQYF,TGCGCCAGCAGTCTGGGCCCGGGGGGTAACTACGAGCAGTACTTC
TRBV20-1,.,TRBJ2-1,few,CSASIYNEQFF,TGCAGTGCTTCTATATACAATGAGCAGTTCTTC
TRBV19,.,TRBJ2-5,.,CASSTKGGTNQYF,TGTGCCAGTAGTACCAAGGGCGGGACGAACCAGTACTTC
TRBV5-8,TRBD1,TRBJ1-4,.,CASTQQGTTNEKLFF,TGTGCCAGCACCCAACAGGGGACGACTAATGAAAAACTGTTTTTT
TRBV9,.,TRBJ2-4,.,CASSPRGGLDYIQYF,TGTGCCAGCAGCCCAAGGGGGGGTCTCGACTACATTCAGTACTTC
TRBV14,.,TRBJ1-3,.,CASSHPQPNTIYF,TGTGCCAGCAGCCATCCACAGCCAAACACCATATATTTT
TRBV5-4,.,TRBJ1-1,many,CASSSTGILNTEAFF,TGTGCCAGCAGTTCTACAGGGATTTTGAACACTGAAGCTTTCTTT
TRBV18,.,TRBJ2-3,.,CASSLTEGREGTDTQYF,TGTGCCAGCTCACTCACGGAGGGCCGAGAGGGCACAGATACGCAGTATTTT
TRBV9,TRBD2,TRBJ2-1,.,CASSASLLGGSSYNEQFF,TGTGCCAGCAGCGCCTCACTTTTGGGAGGGAGCTCCTACAATGAGCAGTTCTTC
TRBV7-2,.,TRBJ2-5,.,CASTSGRSVETQYF,TGTGCCAGCACCTCAGGGCGTTCAGTAGAGACCCAGTACTTC
TRBV7-2,TRBD2,TRBJ2-7,.,CASSSGLVPYEQYF,TGTGCCAGCAGCTCGGGACTAGTCCCCTACGAGCAGTACTTC
TRBV20-1,.,TRBJ1-1,few,CSASPGLEAFF,TGCAGTGCTAGTCCAGGACTTGAAGCTTTCTTT
TRBV7-6,.,TRBJ2-7,.,CASSLSGIEQYF,TGTGCCAGCAGCCTCTCCGGGATCGAGCAGTACTTC
TRBV6-5,.,TRBJ1-5,.,CASRPRRESNQPQHF,TGTGCCAGCAGACCAAGGCGGGAGAGCAATCAGCCCCAGCATTTT
TRBV28,.,TRBJ2-5,.,CASSKAGTNEAQYF,TGTGCCAGCAGCAAAGCGGGCACCAATGAGGCCCAGTACTTC
TRBV19,TRBD1,TRBJ1-3,.,CASSPTGDSGNTIYF,TGTGCCAGTAGCCCGACAGGGGACTCTGGAAACACCATATATTTT
TRBV28,.,TRBJ2-5,.,CASSLAFGRETQYF,TGTGCCAGCAGTTTAGCGTTTGGGAGGGAGACCCAGTACTTC
TRBV27,.,TRBJ1-2,.,CASSLNRADYGYTF,TGTGCCAGCAGTTTAAACAGGGCGGACTATGGCTACACCTTC
TRBV7-7,.,TRBJ2-5,.,CASSSVLGTGYQETQYF,TGTGCCAGCAGCTCAGTCCTCGGGACTGGATACCAAGAGACCCAGTACTTC
TRBV28,TRBD1,TRBJ1-1,few,CASSPLMRTGMNTEAFF,TGTGCCAGCAGTCCGTTGATGAGGACAGGCATGAACACTGAAGCTTTCTTT
TRBV11-3,.,TRBJ2-3,.,CASSSRGSDTQYF,TGTGCCAGCAGCTCCCGGGGTTCTGATACGCAGTATTTT
TRBV9,TRBD1,TRBJ1-4,.,CASGGGSPNQKLFF,TGTGCCAGCGGAGGGGGCAGTCCCAATCAAAAACTGTTTTTT